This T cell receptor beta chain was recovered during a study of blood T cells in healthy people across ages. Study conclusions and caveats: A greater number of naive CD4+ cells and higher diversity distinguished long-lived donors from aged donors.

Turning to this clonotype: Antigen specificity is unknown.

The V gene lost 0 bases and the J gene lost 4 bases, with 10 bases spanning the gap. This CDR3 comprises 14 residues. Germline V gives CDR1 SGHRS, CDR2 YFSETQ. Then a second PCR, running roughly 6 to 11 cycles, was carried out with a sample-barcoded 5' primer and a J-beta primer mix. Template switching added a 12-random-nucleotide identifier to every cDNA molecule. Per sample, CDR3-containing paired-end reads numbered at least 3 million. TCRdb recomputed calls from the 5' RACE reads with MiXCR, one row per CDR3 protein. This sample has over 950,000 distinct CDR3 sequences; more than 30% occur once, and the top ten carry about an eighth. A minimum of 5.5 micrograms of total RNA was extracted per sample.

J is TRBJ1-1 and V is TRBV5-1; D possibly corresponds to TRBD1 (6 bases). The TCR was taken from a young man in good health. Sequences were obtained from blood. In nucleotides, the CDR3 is TGCGCCAGCAGCTTGGACAGGGAGACCACTGAAGCTTTCTTT. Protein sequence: CASSLDRETTEAFF. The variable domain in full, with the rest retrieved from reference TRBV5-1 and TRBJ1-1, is KAGVTQTPRYLIKTRGQQVTLSCSPISGHRSVSWYQQTPGQGLQFLFEYFSETQRNKGNFPGRFSGRQFSNSRSEMNVSTLELGDSALYLCASSLDRETTEAFFGQGTRLTVV.